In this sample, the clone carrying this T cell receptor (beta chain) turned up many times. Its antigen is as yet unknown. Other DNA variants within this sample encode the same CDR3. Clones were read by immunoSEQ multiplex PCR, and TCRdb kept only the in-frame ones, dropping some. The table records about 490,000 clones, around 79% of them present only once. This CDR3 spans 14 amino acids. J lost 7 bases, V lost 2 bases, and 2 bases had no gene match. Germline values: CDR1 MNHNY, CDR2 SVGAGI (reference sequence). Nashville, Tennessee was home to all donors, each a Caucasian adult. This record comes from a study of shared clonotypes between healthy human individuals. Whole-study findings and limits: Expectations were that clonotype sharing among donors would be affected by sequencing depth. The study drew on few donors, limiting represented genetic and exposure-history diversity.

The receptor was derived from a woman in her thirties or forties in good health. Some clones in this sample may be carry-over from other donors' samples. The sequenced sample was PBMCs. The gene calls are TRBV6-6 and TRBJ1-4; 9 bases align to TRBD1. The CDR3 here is CASSYGTGLEKLFF. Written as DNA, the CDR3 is TGTGCCAGCAGTTACGGGACAGGGCTTGAAAAACTGTTTTTT.